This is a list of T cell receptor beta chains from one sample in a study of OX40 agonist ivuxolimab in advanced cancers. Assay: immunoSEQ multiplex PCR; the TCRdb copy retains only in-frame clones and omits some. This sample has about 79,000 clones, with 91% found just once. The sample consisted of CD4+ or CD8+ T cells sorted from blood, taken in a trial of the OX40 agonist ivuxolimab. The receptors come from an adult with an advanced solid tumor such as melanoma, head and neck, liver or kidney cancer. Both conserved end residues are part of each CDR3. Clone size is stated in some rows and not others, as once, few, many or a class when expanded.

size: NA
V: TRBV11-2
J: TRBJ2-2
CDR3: CASWEREWGGELFF

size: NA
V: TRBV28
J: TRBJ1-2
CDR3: CASSFSGGSYGYTF

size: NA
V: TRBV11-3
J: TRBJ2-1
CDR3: CASSLDLGPYNEQFF

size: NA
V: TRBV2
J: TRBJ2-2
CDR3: CASSGVVGTGELFF

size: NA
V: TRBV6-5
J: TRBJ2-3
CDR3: CASGLVSTDTQYF

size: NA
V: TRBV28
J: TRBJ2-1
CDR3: CASSLTTNNEQFF

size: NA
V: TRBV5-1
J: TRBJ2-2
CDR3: CASSFSGPDTGELFF

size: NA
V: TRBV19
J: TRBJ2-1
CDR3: CASSIGQGTANEQFF

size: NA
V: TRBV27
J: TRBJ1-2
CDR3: CASSPRQGNYGYTF

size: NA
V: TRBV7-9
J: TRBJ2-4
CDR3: CASSLSGSRDIQYF

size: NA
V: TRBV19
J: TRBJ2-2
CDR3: CASSLASGSAGELFF

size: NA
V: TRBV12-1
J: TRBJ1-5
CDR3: CASSFQPQHF

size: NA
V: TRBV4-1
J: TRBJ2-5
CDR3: CASSQGLRNQETQYF

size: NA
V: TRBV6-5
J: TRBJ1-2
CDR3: CASMGNYGYTF

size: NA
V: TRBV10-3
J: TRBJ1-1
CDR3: CAIRGVSMNTEAFF

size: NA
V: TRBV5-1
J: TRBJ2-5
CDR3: CASSFTSGREETQYF

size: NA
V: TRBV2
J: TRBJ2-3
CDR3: CASFRDRTDTQYF

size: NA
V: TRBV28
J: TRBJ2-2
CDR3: CASSWIGGTGELFF

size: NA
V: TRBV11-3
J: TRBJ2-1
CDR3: CASSIDLGGNRGNEQFF

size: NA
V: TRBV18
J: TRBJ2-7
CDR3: CASSPRTGNLDEQYF

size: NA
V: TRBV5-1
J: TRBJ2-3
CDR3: CASSLGGAPDTQYF

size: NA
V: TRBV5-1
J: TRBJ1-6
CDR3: CASSLAGEGSSPLHF

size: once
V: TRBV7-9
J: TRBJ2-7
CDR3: CASSLQGASYEQYF

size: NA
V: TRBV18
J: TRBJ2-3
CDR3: CASSPPTWGPTDTQYF

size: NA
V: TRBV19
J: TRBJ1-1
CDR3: CASSIILLAPGAFF

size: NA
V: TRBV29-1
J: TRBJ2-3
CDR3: CSHGEGPTDTQYF

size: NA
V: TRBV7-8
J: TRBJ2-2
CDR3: CASSLILASVGSGELFF

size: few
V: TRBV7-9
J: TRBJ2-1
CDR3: CASNRFDEQFF

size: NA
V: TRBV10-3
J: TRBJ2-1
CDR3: CAISEAAIQEEQFF

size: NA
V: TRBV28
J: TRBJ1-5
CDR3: CASSLSQGNQPQHF

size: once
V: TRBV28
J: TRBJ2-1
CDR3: CASSKTISYNEQFF

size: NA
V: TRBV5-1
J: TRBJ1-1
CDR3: CASSPWGEGTEAFF

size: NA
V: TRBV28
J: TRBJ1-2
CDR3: CASRTPNYGYTF

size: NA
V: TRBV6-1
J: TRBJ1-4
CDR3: CASSEGASLILNEKLFF

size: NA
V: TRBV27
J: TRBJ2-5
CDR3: CASSPLGDGVGTQYF

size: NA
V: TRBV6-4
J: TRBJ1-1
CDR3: CASTSEWGPNTEAFF

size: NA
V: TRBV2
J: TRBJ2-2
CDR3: CASSELGMGTGELFF

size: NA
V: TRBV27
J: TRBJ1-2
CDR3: CASSPENWSGYTF

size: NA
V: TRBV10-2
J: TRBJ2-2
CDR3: CASSWTSGTAHTGELFF

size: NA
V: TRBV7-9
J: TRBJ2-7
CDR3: CASSQAGDEQYF

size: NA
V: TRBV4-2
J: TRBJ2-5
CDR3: CASSRTGGGETQYF

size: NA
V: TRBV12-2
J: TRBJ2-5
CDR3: CASRLARYDFAGGPTETQYF

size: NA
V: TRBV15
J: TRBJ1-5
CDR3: CATSRGQSNQPQHF